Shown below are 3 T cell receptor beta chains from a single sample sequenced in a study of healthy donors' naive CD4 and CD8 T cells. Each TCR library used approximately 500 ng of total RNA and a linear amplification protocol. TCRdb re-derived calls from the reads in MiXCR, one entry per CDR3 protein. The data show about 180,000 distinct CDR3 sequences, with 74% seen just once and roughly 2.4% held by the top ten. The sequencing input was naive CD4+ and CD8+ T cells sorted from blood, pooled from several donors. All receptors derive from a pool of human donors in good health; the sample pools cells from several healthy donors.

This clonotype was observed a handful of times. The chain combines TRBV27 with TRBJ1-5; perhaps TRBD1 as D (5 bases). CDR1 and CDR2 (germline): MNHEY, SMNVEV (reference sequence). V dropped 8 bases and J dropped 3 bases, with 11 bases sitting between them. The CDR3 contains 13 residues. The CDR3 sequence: CASSGRINQPQHF. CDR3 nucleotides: TGTGCCAGCTCGGGACGGATCAATCAGCCCCAGCATTTT.

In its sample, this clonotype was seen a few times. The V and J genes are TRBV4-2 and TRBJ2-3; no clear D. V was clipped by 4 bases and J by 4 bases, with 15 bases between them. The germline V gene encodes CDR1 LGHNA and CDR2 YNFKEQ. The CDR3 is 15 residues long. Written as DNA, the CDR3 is TGTGCCAGCAGCCCGAAGTCTAGGGATTCAGATACGCAGTATTTT. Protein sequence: CASSPKSRDSDTQYF.

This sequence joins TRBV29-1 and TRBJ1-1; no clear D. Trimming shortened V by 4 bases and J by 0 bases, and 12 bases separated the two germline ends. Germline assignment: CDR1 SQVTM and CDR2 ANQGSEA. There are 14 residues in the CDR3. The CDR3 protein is CSVGHVRLNTEAFF. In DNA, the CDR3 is TGCAGCGTTGGTCATGTCAGGTTGAACACTGAAGCTTTCTTT.